One T cell receptor beta chain is described in this entry. Its antigen remains unknown. PCR employed 60 Vbeta and 13 Jbeta primers. Here immunoSEQ multiplex PCR was the method, and the copy in TCRdb shows in-frame clones only, minus some. This table has roughly 180,000 clones, around 75% appearing once. The record originates from a study of cytomegalovirus exposure and HLA in healthy donors. V was cut by 2 bases and J by 2 bases, with 6 bases left in between. From germline, CDR1 is ENHRY and CDR2 SYGVKD. There are 13 residues in the CDR3. Points from the study as a whole: Later analysis reportedly placed an Asian-associated ancestry cluster below the roughly 690-donor mean in N-insertions.

This chain connects TRBV10-3 to TRBJ1-2; perhaps TRBD1 as D (5 bases). Sequencing input: PBMCs. This clonotype originated in a young woman in good health and CMV-seropositive. CDR3 loop: CAISEGGNYGYTF. The CDR3 nucleotides are TGTGCCATCAGTGAGGGGGGGAACTATGGCTACACCTTC.